Shown below are 10 T cell receptor beta chains from a single sample sequenced in a study of blood T cell repertoires in COVID-19 (dated by TCRdb to about 2020). The library was built by means of the immunoSEQ multiplex PCR assay. TCRdb carries this immuneACCESS record with in-frame sequences only. Its versions omit some clonotypes, under half of them owing to an unresolved V gene in the studies checked, with the rest unexplained. The sample table records roughly 160,000 clones; about 87% of these occur just once. The ten most abundant clones make up just over 2.5% of the sample. Sequenced input: peripheral blood. These TCRs come from an elderly woman with COVID-19, enrolled during active disease.

This chain joins TRBV7-9 and TRBJ1-5; D perhaps matches TRBD1 (6 bases). Germline assignment: CDR1 SEHNR and CDR2 FQNEAQ (reference sequence). The ends were cut back, 4 bases at V and 5 bases at J, with 15 bases in the middle. The CDR3 is 15 residues long. This CDR3 reads CASSSTGNADQPQHF. The CDR3 nucleotides are TGTGCCAGCAGCTCAACAGGGAATGCTGATCAGCCCCAGCATTTT.

This rearrangement joins TRBV4-2 to TRBJ2-7; 10 bases map to TRBD1. The CDR3 spans 17 residues. Germline V gene lookup returns CDR1 LGHNA and CDR2 YNFKEQ. V dropped 0 bases and J dropped 0; count of bases not matched to a gene: 5. CDR3 nucleotides: TGTGCCAGCAGCCAAGATCTAGGACAGGGGGTCTCCTACGAGCAGTACTTC. Its translation: CASSQDLGQGVSYEQYF.

V is TRBV7-8 and J is TRBJ1-6, with D tentatively TRBD1 (6 bases). This CDR3 has 15 residues. Trimming removed 7 bases from V and 7 bases from J, with 17 bases in between. Per germline, CDR1 SGHVS and CDR2 FQNEAQ. In nucleotides, the CDR3 is TGTGCCAGCATCCGAGACAGACAGGAAAATTCACCCCTCCACTTT. It specifies CASIRDRQENSPLHF.

The chain has TRBV18 and TRBJ2-5; TRBD1 aligns across 7 bases. V shed 3 bases, J shed 2 bases, and the junction held 3 bases outside the gene matches. Germline CDR1 is KGHSH and CDR2 is LQKENI. The CDR3 length is 14 residues. The CDR3 nucleotides read TGTGCCAGCTCACCCGGACAGGTACAAGAGACCCAGTACTTC. This codes for CASSPGQVQETQYF. Full variable domain (rest looked up from reference TRBV18 and TRBJ2-5): NAGVMQNPRHLVRRRGQEARLRCSPMKGHSHVYWYRQLPEEGLKFMVYLQKENIIDESGMPKERFSAEFPKEGPSILRIQQVVRGDSAAYFCASSPGQVQETQYFGPGTRLLVL.

J is TRBJ1-5 and V is TRBV7-2; the D gene is possibly TRBD1 (6 bases). V lost 5 bases and J lost 6, with 17 bases in between. Looked up from germline, CDR1 is SGHTA and CDR2 is FQGNSA. The length of the CDR3 is 15 residues. This CDR3 reads CASSPGVGWVQPQHF. Written as DNA, the CDR3 is TGTGCCAGCAGCCCAGGGGTAGGGTGGGTTCAGCCCCAGCATTTT. Complete variable domain (other parts from reference TRBV7-2 and TRBJ1-5): GAGVSQSPSNKVTEKGKDVELRCDPISGHTALYWYRQSLGQGLEFLIYFQGNSAPDKSGLPSDRFSAERTGGSVSTLTIQRTQQEDSAVYLCASSPGVGWVQPQHFGDGTRLSIL.

The rearrangement links TRBV2 to TRBJ2-7; D unclear. The CDR3 consists of 15 residues. Germline CDR1 is SNHLY and CDR2 is FYNNEI. V was shortened by 9 bases and J by 3 bases, with 21 bases between the two germline ends. CDR3 residues: CARAYPRGSGYEQYF. In nucleotides, the CDR3 is TGTGCCAGGGCCTACCCCCGAGGTTCCGGCTACGAGCAGTACTTC. Drawing the rest from reference TRBV2 and TRBJ2-7, the complete variable domain is EPEVTQTPSHQVTQMGQEVILRCVPISNHLYFYWYRQILGQKVEFLVSFYNNEISEKSEIFDDQFSVERPDGSNFTLKIRSTKLEDSAMYFCARAYPRGSGYEQYFGPGTRLTVT.

The CDR3 sequence: CASSEGAGLGGKGYEQYF. CDR3 coding DNA: TGTGCCAGCAGTGAAGGAGCGGGGTTGGGGGGAAAAGGGTACGAGCAGTACTTC. The chain couples TRBV25-1 to TRBJ2-7; 7 bases are a match to TRBD2. With V trimmed by 2 bases and J by 4 bases, 17 bases remained unmatched. The CDR3 extends over 18 amino acids. The germline CDR1 and CDR2 sequences are MGHDK and SYGVNS.

The chain recombines TRBV28 with TRBJ2-2; 10 bases are shared with TRBD1. CDR3 length: 16 residues. From germline, CDR1 is MDHEN and CDR2 SYDVKM. V shed 5 bases and J 7 bases; nucleotides not matched to a gene: 10. The CDR3 DNA reads TGTGCCAGCAGTAGCCGGGACAGGGGCTTCGACGGGGAGCTGTTTTTT. It encodes CASSSRDRGFDGELFF.

The gene calls are TRBV3-1 (or the pseudogene TRBV3-2) and TRBJ1-1; D possibly corresponds to TRBD1 (5 bases). CDR3 length equals 14 residues. Trimming took off 2 bases at V and 6 bases at J, with 13 bases between the two ends. Germline CDR1 is LGHDT and CDR2 is YNNKEL (reference sequence). The CDR3: CASSQLSRGAEAFF. The CDR3 DNA reads as TGTGCCAGCAGCCAATTAAGTCGGGGGGCTGAAGCTTTCTTT.

V is TRBV6-5 and J is TRBJ1-1, with TRBD1 identical over 8 bases. The CDR3 runs 15 residues. The junction had 6 bases not matched to a gene; V was cut back by 6 bases and J by 0 bases. In germline, CDR1 is MNHEY, CDR2 SVGAGI. CDR3 nucleotides: TGTGCCAGCAGACCTGAGGACAGGGTGAACACTGAAGCTTTCTTT. Translating it yields CASRPEDRVNTEAFF.